A single TCR beta chain is shown here with its context. What it recognizes is unknown. This CDR3 has 12 residues. The germline V gene encodes CDR1 GTSNPN and CDR2 SVGIG (reference sequence). V was trimmed by 2 bases and J by 5 bases, leaving 8 bases between them. The sample comes from a study of cytomegalovirus exposure and HLA in healthy donors. Study-level points and caveats: CMV serostatus stood as the only immune exposure information on hand.

The study ran its PCR with 60 Vbeta and 13 Jbeta primers. Generated by immunoSEQ multiplex PCR, the TCRdb table keeps only in-frame clones and is missing some. The repertoire holds about 87,000 clones, with roughly 70% as singletons. This receptor was obtained from a man between 25 and 39 years old in good health and CMV-seropositive. The source material was PBMCs. The chain recombines TRBV30 with TRBJ2-3; tentatively, D is TRBD2 (5 bases). The CDR3 is CAWSPGGDTQYF. The CDR3 coding sequence is TGTGCCTGGAGTCCCGGAGGAGATACGCAGTATTTT.